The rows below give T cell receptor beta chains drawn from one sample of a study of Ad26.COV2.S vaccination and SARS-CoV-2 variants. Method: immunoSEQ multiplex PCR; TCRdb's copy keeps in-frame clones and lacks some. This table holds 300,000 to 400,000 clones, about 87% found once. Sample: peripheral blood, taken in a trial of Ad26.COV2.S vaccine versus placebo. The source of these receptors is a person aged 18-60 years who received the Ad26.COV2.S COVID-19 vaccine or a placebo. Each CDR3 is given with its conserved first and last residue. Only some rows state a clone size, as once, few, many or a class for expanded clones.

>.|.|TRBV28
CASSLDRDRFLPELFF
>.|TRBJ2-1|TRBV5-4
CASSFGGISSYNEQFF
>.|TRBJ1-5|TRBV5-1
CASSLGVGIRQPQHF
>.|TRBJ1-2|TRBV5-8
CASSMRQGEGYTF
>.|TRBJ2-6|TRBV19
CASSDRGAGANVLTF
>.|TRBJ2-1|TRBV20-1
CSLLSGNEQFF
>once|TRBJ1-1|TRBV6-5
CASSAEGQGNTEAFF
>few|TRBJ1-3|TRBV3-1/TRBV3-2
CASSITTGISGNTIYF
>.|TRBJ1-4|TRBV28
CASSLYPGGRTEKLFF
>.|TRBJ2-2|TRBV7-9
CASSTTTGVTGELFF
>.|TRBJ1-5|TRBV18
CASSPVDSNQPQHF
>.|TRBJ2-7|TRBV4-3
CASSQEGSGYEQYF
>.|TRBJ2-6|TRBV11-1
CASSRGSSGANVLTF
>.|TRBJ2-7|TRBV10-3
CATGTSGYEQYF
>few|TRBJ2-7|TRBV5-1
CASSPDGQGLSEQYF
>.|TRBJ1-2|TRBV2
CASSEDRGRGYGYTF
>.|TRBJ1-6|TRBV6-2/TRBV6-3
CASSLIGTGNSPLHF
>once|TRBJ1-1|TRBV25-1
CASSETGMNTEAFF
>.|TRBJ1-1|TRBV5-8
CASSLGFLFGGVNTEAFF
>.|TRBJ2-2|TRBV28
CASRNLAGLGKYTGELFF
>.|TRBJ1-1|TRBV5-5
CASSLVTSFDTEAFF
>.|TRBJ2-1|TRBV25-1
CASSEGGSRLHEQFF
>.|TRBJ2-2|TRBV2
CASRPGTTIGELFF
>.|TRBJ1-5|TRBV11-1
CASSIVQGQPQHF
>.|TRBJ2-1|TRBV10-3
CAISQTDSNNEQFF
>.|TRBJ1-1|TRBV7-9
CASTTSPTEAFF
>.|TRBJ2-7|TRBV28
CASSLWATGSYEQYF
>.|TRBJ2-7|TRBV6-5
CASGTGMSEQYF
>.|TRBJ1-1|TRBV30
CAWSVFGGRETEAFF
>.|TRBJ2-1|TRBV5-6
CASSLRLASYNEQFF
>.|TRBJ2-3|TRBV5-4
CASSPGTSGGLTDTQYF
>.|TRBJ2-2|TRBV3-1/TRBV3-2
CASSYGQGNTGELFF
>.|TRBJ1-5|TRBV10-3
CAISESPLAGTSNQPQHF
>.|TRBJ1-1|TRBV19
CASSILEGLEAFF
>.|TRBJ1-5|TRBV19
CASSMTWTGNQPQHF
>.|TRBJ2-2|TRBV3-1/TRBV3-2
CASTFNPGAGELFF
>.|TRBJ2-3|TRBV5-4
CASSLVGLTAADTQYF
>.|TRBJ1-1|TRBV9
CASSVSPHGDTEAFF
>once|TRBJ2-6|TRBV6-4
CATRGDSGANVLTF
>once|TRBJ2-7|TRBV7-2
CASSTSRPYEQYF
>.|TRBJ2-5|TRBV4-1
CASSQEGGQETQYF
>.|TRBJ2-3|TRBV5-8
CASSNTDTQYF
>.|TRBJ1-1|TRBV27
CASSLSRSNTEAFF